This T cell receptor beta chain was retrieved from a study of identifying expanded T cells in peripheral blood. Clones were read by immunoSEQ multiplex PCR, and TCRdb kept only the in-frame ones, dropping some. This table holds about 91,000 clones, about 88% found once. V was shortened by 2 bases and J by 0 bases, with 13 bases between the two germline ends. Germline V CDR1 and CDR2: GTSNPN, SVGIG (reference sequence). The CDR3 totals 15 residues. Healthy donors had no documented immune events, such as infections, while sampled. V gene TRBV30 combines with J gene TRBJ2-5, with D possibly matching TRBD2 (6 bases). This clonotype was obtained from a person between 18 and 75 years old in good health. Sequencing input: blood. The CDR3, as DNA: TGTGCCTGGAGTCCGGGACTGACGTACCAAGAGACCCAGTACTTC. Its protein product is CAWSPGLTYQETQYF.